This T cell receptor beta chain came from a study of OX40 agonist ivuxolimab in advanced cancers. Study overall: Cancers in dose escalation were hepatocellular, melanoma, renal cell and head and neck. Participants, roughly 81% male, averaged approximately 65 years of age, ranging from about 20 to 79.

Assay used: immunoSEQ multiplex PCR; TCRdb lists only in-frame clones, some missing. The sample shows 65,000 to 85,000 clones, around 86% of them seen only once. The V and J ends lost 3 bases and 4 bases, in that order; junction bases with no gene match: 13. Germline V gene data show CDR1 as LNHDA and CDR2 as SQIVND (reference sequence). The CDR3 totals 17 residues. The input for sequencing was CD4+ or CD8+ T cells sorted from blood, taken in a trial of the OX40 agonist ivuxolimab. The rearrangement uses TRBV19 and TRBJ1-1; 8 positions match TRBD1. The clonotype originates from an adult with an advanced solid tumor such as melanoma, head and neck, liver or kidney cancer. The CDR3 here is CASSMGTGGRVGTEAFF. CDR3 in DNA: TGTGCCAGTAGTATGGGGACAGGAGGGCGGGTTGGCACTGAAGCTTTCTTT.